This T cell receptor beta chain derives from a study of T cell changes during pregnancy in multiple sclerosis (dated by TCRdb to between 2018 and 2021). Regarding the research as a whole: Changes in the T cell repertoire over the course of pregnancy were examined in this study in women with multiple sclerosis.

About this clone: The target of this receptor is not known. Per-nucleotide qualities are absent, and no much larger clonotype sits a single base away.

The CDR3 starts with the cysteine, ends with the phenylalanine, and has 15 residues. Solely the CDR3 DNA is kept, with 45 bases framed from the first base. The germline V gene specifies SGHAT as CDR1 and FQNNGV as CDR2. The V and J ends are trimmed by 1 base and 5 bases, leaving 15 bases between them. The library was produced with the immunoSEQ multiplex PCR assay. Sourced from immuneACCESS, this table was stored by TCRdb with only in-frame sequences that have V and J called. A share of the clones is absent; for the studies checked, an unresolved V gene accounts for under half, and the remainder has no known explanation. The sample includes around 34,000 clones, with 90% observed a single time. Jointly, the top ten make up roughly 10% of the sample.

This receptor was taken from a female donor with multiple sclerosis, enrolled in a pregnancy study. The rearranged chain carries TRBV11-2 and TRBJ2-7, and perhaps TRBD2 as D gene, on 6 matching bases. The sequencing here drew on CD8+ T cells from peripheral blood mononuclear cells, taken before pregnancy. The bases read TGTGCCAGCAGCTTAGGAGGGCGGGGAGTCCACGAGCAGTACTTC. Its protein is CASSLGGRGVHEQYF.